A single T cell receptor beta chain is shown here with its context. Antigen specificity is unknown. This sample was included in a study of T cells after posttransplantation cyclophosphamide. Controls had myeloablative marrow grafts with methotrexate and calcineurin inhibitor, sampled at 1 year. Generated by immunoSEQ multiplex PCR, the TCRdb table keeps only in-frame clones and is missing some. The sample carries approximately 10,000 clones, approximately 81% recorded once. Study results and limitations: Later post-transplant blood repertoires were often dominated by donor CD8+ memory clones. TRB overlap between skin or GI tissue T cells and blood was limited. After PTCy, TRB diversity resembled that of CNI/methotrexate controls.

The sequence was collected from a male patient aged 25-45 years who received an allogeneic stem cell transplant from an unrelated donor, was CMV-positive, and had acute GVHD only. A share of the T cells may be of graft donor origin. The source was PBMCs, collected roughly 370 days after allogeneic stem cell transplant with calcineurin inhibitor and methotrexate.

The CDR3 loop reads CASSLGTSGASTDTQYF. CDR3 sequence (DNA): TGTGCCAGCAGCTTGGGCACTAGCGGGGCTAGCACAGATACGCAGTATTTT. V gene TRBV7-9 combines with J gene TRBJ2-3; 10 bases map to TRBD2. This CDR3 contains 17 residues. After removal of 3 bases from V and 0 bases from J, the junction contained 6 bases not matched to a gene. Germline CDR1 and CDR2: SEHNR and FQNEAQ (reference sequence).